This T cell receptor (beta chain) appears in the sequencing data of a study of read filtering for tumor transcriptome and immune sequencing. Study details: R-ISS stage counts were eight or nine for I, approximately 15 for II, six or seven for III.

Study-level findings and limits: Even smaller IR-seq throughput identified most shared clonotypes. Approximately 80% of IR-seq clonotypes had one read, totaling about 3.3% of reads; RNA-seq: approximately 73% and 42%.

V lost 6 bases, J lost 2 bases, and 10 bases lay in between. The CDR3 consists of 13 residues. Germline loops: CDR1 SGHAT, CDR2 FQNNGV. This clonotype was detected ten times or more. Its antigen remains unknown. From roughly 390 ng of RNA, a library with molecular barcoded alpha/delta and beta/gamma adaptors was made. A single record per CDR3 protein comes from TCRdb applying MiXCR to the reads. The table records under 40,000 distinct CDR3 sequences, 12% to 15% of them present only once. The sequencing sample was made of a population of CD138-negative cells sorted from bone marrow. The receptor was isolated from a donor at least 40 years old with multiple myeloma. This chain joins TRBV11-2 and TRBJ2-5, with TRBD2 as a possible D gene (6 bases). This CDR3 reads CASSRGVQETQYF. Here the CDR3 DNA reads TGTGCCAGCAGTCGCGGGGTGCAAGAGACCCAGTACTTC.